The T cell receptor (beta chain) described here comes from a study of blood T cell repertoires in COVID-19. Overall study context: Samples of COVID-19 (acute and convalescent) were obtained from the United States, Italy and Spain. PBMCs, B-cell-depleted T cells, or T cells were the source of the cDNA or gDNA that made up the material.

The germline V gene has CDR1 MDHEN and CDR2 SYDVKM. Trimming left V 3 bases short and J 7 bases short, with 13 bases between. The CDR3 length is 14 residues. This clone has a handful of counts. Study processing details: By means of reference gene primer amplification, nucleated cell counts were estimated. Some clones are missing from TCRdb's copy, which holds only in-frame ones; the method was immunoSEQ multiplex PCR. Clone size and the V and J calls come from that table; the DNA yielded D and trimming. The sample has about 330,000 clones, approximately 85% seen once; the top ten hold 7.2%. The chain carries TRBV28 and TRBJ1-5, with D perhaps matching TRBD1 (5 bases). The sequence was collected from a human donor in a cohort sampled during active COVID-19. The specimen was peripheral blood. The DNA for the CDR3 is TGTGCCAGCAGTTTGGTGACAGCCGGACAGCCCCAGCATTTT. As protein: CASSLVTAGQPQHF.